This T cell receptor (beta chain) appears in the sequencing data of a study of post-analysis software for immune sequencing data. Study details: Multiple sclerosis in the patients followed relapsing-remitting, secondary progressive and progressive-relapsing courses.

Unique-molecular-identifier-tagged TCR beta cDNA libraries were used. There were about 1 to 10 million T cells, and roughly 0.5 million cDNA molecules came from them. MiXCR, run by TCRdb on the PCR reads, gives a single entry per CDR3 protein. The sample shows roughly 730,000 distinct CDR3 sequences, 25% to 30% of them seen only once. General study points: Significantly lower normalized Chao1 diversity was seen in multiple sclerosis patients than in controls. By F measure, strong co-clustering occurred among samples prepared in the same batch.

Notes on this clonotype: Its specificity is not known. A junction end diverges from the germline sequence, so it may reflect a read error.

The sequenced sample consisted of blood. The clonotype was recovered from a girl aged 10 to 17 with multiple sclerosis.

CDR3 DNA: TGTGCCAGCAGGTTAGTTCCAGGGCATGGCTACACCTTC. This encodes CASRLVPGHGYTF. V gene TRBV12-3 or TRBV12-4 combines with J gene TRBJ1-2, with a tentative D call TRBD1 (5 bases). This CDR3 comprises 13 residues.